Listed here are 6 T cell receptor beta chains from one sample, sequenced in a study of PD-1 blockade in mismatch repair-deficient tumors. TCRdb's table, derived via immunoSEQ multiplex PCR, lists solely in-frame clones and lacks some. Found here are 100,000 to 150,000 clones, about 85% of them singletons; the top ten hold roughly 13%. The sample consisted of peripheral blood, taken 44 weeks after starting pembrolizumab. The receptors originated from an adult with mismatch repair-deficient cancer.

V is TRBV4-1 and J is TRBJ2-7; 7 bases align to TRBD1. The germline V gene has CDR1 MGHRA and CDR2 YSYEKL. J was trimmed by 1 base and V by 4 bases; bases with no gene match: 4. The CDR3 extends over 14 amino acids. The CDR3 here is CASSPEQGSYEQYF. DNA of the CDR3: TGCGCCAGCAGCCCCGAACAGGGGTCCTACGAGCAGTACTTC.

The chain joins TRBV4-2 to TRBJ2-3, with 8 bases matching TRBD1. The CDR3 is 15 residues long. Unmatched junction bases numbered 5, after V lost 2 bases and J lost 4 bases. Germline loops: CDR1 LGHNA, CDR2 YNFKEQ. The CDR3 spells CASSQQQGGSDTQYF. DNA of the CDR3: TGTGCCAGCAGCCAACAACAGGGGGGATCAGATACGCAGTATTTT.

The CDR3 sequence: CASSYSERRYEQYF. The CDR3 coding sequence is TGTGCCAGCAGTTACTCCGAACGGAGATACGAGCAGTACTTC. The chain has TRBV6-5 and TRBJ2-7; D gene ambiguous. CDR3 size: 14 residues. Germline assignment: CDR1 MNHEY and CDR2 SVGAGI. Trimming removed 0 bases at V and 4 bases at J, with 10 bases between.

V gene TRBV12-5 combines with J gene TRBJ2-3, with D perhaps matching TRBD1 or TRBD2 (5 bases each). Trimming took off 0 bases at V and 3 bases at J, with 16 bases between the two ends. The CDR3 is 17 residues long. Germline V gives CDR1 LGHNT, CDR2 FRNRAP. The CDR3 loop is CASGLVGWGSRTDTQYF. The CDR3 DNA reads TGTGCTAGTGGTTTGGTAGGTTGGGGGAGTCGGACAGATACGCAGTATTTT.

CDR3 amino acids: CASSYRDRGYEQYF. The DNA of the CDR3 is TGTGCCAGCAGCTACCGGGACAGGGGCTACGAGCAGTACTTC. The chain uses TRBV11-3 and TRBJ2-7, with 10 bases matching TRBD1. Germline CDR1 reads SGHNT; CDR2 reads YENEEA. V lost 4 bases to trimming and J lost 3 bases; unmatched junction nucleotides: 3. The CDR3 extends over 14 amino acids.

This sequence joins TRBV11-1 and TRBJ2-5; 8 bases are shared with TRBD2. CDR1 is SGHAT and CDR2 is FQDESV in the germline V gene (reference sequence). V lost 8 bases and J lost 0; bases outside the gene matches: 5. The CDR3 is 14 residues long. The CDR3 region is CASQERGYQETQYF. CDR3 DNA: TGTGCCAGCCAGGAGCGGGGGTACCAAGAGACCCAGTACTTC.